Described below is a single T cell receptor beta chain sequence and its context. What it binds is unknown. TCRdb called the 5' RACE reads again in MiXCR, with one record for every CDR3 protein. The table includes some 670,000 distinct CDR3 sequences, 9% to 15% detected once. These data originate in a study of T cells after yellow fever vaccination. Study-wide background: In the case of low-cell-number fractions, SMART-Seq v4 Ultra Low Input was used for preparation.

Regarding the study as a whole: Post-booster reappearance was seen for most primary-vaccination clones (nearly 97% CD4, 85% to 90% CD8).

In germline, CDR1 is MNHEY, CDR2 SVGEGT. V lost 0 bases and J 4 bases, leaving 15 bases between the germline ends. The length of the CDR3 is 16 residues. The clonotype comes from a man younger than 40 who received the YFV17D yellow fever vaccine. The chain joins TRBV6-2 or TRBV6-3 to TRBJ1-1, with a tentative D call TRBD1 (6 bases). The sample was PBMCs, taken on the day of the yellow fever booster vaccination. CDR3 in DNA: TGTGCCAGCAGTTACTCGAGAGAACAGGGAGGCACTGAAGCTTTCTTT. Protein: CASSYSREQGGTEAFF.